Here is one T cell receptor (beta chain) with its context. This clonotype has more than one count but fewer than ten. The antigen it binds to is not known. The missing conserved phenylalanine or tryptophan at the end of this CDR3 makes a read error likely. Every patient had bone marrow sampled at the time of active disease. Ficoll-Hypaque density gradient centrifugation was used to isolate the bone marrow mononuclear cells. CD138-negative cells were obtained by negative selection after labeling with CD138 magnetic microbeads on a MACS separator, removing myeloma plasma cells. Flow cytometry with CD138 antibodies on an Attune NxT was used to check how pure the isolated cells were. TRIzol reagent was used to extract total RNA, and a NanoDrop spectrophotometer was used to quantify the extracted RNA. For each patient, the CD138-negative bone marrow sample underwent paired RNA-seq and IR-seq. TCR libraries were built from about 400 ng RNA with the Immunoverse kit, using molecular barcoded adaptors covering alpha/delta and beta/gamma chains. The same RNA used for transcriptome sequencing was used for TCR library preparation. TCR libraries were sequenced on an Illumina HiSeq 4000 with 2 x 150 cycles. In the original analysis: Using MiXCR, which included quality filtering and error correction, TCR reads were aligned to human V, D, J and C references and then assembled into CDR3 clonotypes. The tcR package in R was used for analysis of clonotype counts and gene usage diversity. For inspection of raw mapping reads, RNA-seq reads were mapped by STAR aligner version 2.5.3a onto GRCh37 of the human genome. To test how sequencing depth affected the clonotypes detected, IR-seq fastq files were randomly downsampled with Seqtk 1.3. TCRdb trimmed the raw reads at Q25, called clones with MiXCR and kept productive beta chains. Each record represents a unique CDR3 protein, reported with the most common genes and DNA among its rows. The V and J calls and clone size come from TCRdb's table, not from the authors' own analysis. For this sample the table gives around 30,000 distinct CDR3 sequences, of which roughly 20% were detected only once. Clones ranked in the top ten supply 16% of the sample.

This sample was included in a study of read filtering for tumor transcriptome and immune sequencing (dated by TCRdb to the early 2020s). Study-level background: The cohort was composed of roughly 18 male and some 13 female patients, with a mean age of approximately 72 years and an age range of about 45 to 90. Under revised international staging, roughly 8 patients fell into R-ISS I, more than 15 into R-ISS II and roughly 7 into R-ISS III. Whole-transcriptome libraries were prepared with the TruSeq RNA Access Library Prep Kit after DNase treatment. Per sample, about 4.05 to 10.27 million TCR-region mapped reads were obtained with IR-seq, compared with only roughly 80 to 1273 with RNA-seq. Using the same bone marrow samples, the study compared TCR repertoires obtained by targeted immune repertoire sequencing with those obtained by bulk whole-transcriptome sequencing. One main goal was a read-filtering strategy for immune repertoire data, in particular deciding whether clonotypes backed by only one read should be removed. What the authors observed across the whole study: Single-read clonotypes made up about 87% of clonotypes but 3% to 3.5% of total reads in IR-seq, and just under 75% of clonotypes and about 45% of reads in RNA-seq. Compared with RNA-seq, IR-seq captured clonotypes at much greater depth and more reliably, and a smaller IR-seq throughput was enough to identify most of the shared clonotypes. Rather than purified T cells, the sorted CD138-negative fraction was a mixed bone marrow immune population. Removing single-read clonotypes increased the correlation between IR-seq and RNA-seq shared clonotype proportions.

This TCR derives from a donor over 35 with multiple myeloma. The sequenced sample consisted of a population of CD138-negative cells sorted from bone marrow. This specimen's cell subset or site label, per the study, means: bone marrow mononuclear cells depleted of CD138+ plasma/myeloma cells by negative magnetic selection.

The nucleotide sequence reads as follows: TGCAGTGCTAGGGGAAGGAGGAAAGAGACCCAGTACTCC. Its protein product is CSARGRRKETQYS. The chain employs TRBV20-1 and TRBJ2-5; TRBD2 is a weak D gene call, 5 bases matching. Cut back by 3 bases and 3 bases, the V and J ends lie 11 bases apart. For CDR1 and CDR2, the germline V gene (reference sequence) lists DFQATT and SNEGSKA. 13 amino acids form the CDR3, both terminal residues included. Only the CDR3 DNA stays, 39 bases, in frame from base 1.